The subject of this entry is one TCR beta chain. Its antigen is still unknown. There are 13 residues in the CDR3. From germline, CDR1 is SGHNT and CDR2 YENEEA. Trimming removed 5 bases at V and 3 bases at J, with 8 bases between. This sample is drawn from a study of immune evolution from preneoplasia to lung adenocarcinoma. Study-wide results and limits: Clonality was highest in normal lung, lower in later-stage lesions apparently.

The assay was immunoSEQ multiplex PCR, and TCRdb's table has in-frame clones only and misses some. In the table there are 30,000 to 45,000 clones, roughly 71% of which are singletons. The TCR was taken from a person between 55 and 69 years old with lung adenocarcinoma. The genes are TRBV11-3 and TRBJ2-1; D is ambiguous. Sequenced material: FFPE invasive lung adenocarcinoma tissue. The CDR3 reads CASSRASYNEQFF. The DNA for the CDR3 is TGTGCCAGCAGCAGGGCTAGCTACAATGAGCAGTTCTTC.